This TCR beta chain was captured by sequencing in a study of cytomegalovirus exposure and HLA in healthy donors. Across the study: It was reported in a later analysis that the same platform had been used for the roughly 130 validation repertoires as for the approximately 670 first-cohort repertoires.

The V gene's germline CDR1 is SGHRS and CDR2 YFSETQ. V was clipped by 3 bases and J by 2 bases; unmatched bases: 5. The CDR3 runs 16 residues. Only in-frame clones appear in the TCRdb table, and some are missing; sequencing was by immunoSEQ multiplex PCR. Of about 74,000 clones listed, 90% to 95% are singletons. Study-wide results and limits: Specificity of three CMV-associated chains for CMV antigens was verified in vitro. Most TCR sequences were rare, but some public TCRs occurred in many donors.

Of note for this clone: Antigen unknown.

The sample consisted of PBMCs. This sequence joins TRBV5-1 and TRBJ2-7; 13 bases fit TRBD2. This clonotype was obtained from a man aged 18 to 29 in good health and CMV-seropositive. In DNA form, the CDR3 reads TGCGCCAGCAGCTACGGACTAGCGGGAGATCCCTACGAGCAGTACTTC. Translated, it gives CASSYGLAGDPYEQYF.